Listed below are T cell receptor beta chains from one sample, sequenced in a study of blood T cell repertoires in COVID-19. Sequenced by immunoSEQ multiplex PCR; TCRdb stores in-frame clones only, minus some. The table lists 200,000 to 250,000 clones, approximately 84% of them singletons. The sample taken for sequencing was peripheral blood. These receptors all come from a woman of 80 years or more with acute or convalescent COVID-19. Both conserved end residues are part of each CDR3. A D gene is named only where the DNA matches it firmly. Some rows have no size entry. The others give once, few or many, or a class for an expanded clone.

v_call	j_call	d_call	clone_size	cdr3_aa	cdr3_nt
TRBV7-9	TRBJ1-6	-	-	CASSFGDQALHF	TGTGCCAGCAGCTTCGGGGATCAAGCCCTCCACTTT
TRBV28	TRBJ2-4	TRBD1	-	CASSLTGQGGVRENIQYF	TGTGCCAGCAGTTTGACCGGACAGGGTGGTGTACGAGAGAACATTCAGTACTTC
TRBV2	TRBJ2-3	TRBD2	-	CASSRSGRGDTQYF	TGTGCCAGCAGCCGTAGCGGGCGAGGGGATACGCAGTATTTT
TRBV9	TRBJ1-2	TRBD1	-	CASSAQGGSYGYTF	TGTGCCAGCAGCGCACAGGGGGGTAGTTATGGCTACACCTTC
TRBV28	TRBJ2-7	TRBD1	-	CASSTGTGVNEQYF	TGTGCCAGCAGCACAGGGACAGGGGTAAACGAGCAGTACTTC
TRBV6-5	TRBJ1-5	TRBD1	-	CASSQTGGINQPQHF	TGTGCCAGCAGTCAGACAGGGGGCATCAATCAGCCCCAGCATTTT
TRBV5-1	TRBJ1-2	TRBD1	-	CASSTGGSSDGYTF	TGCGCCAGCAGCACAGGGGGCAGTTCTGATGGCTACACCTTC
TRBV7-8	TRBJ1-2	TRBD1	-	CASSLLRDRGQRTYGYTF	TGTGCCAGCAGCTTGCTCCGGGACAGGGGTCAACGGACCTATGGCTACACCTTC
TRBV7-2	TRBJ1-1	-	once	CASTQAGTEAFF	TGTGCCAGCACACAGGCAGGCACTGAAGCTTTCTTT
TRBV18	TRBJ2-3	TRBD1	-	CASSADRGINTDTQYF	TGTGCCAGCTCAGCCGACAGGGGAATAAACACAGATACGCAGTATTTT
TRBV5-6	TRBJ1-2	TRBD1	-	CASSSGPGQSHGYTF	TGTGCCAGCAGCTCGGGCCCGGGACAGTCCCATGGCTACACCTTC
TRBV7-2	TRBJ2-7	TRBD2	few	CASRRPGTSGGGYEQYF	TGTGCCAGCAGGCGCCCCGGGACTAGCGGGGGGGGATACGAGCAGTACTTC
TRBV6-2/TRBV6-3	TRBJ1-5	TRBD1	-	CASSSSGGGRRAYQPQHF	TGTGCCAGCAGTAGTTCAGGGGGCGGACGCCGCGCGTATCAGCCCCAGCATTTT
TRBV7-8	TRBJ1-1	-	-	CASSSGHLNTEAFF	TGTGCCAGCAGCTCCGGACACCTGAACACTGAAGCTTTCTTT
TRBV7-8	TRBJ1-2	TRBD1	few	CASSPQDRGGYGYTF	TGTGCCAGCAGCCCCCAAGACAGGGGTGGCTATGGCTACACCTTC
TRBV19	TRBJ1-2	-	few	CARQGYDGYTF	TGTGCCAGACAGGGTTATGATGGCTACACCTTC
TRBV7-9	TRBJ2-5	TRBD2	-	CASSRGLGEETQYF	TGTGCCAGCAGCCGGGGACTAGGGGAAGAGACCCAGTACTTC
TRBV2	TRBJ1-5	TRBD1	-	CASSRTGGSNQPQHF	TGTGCCAGCAGTCGGACAGGGGGGAGCAATCAGCCCCAGCATTTT
TRBV29-1	TRBJ1-5	-	-	CSVVEGGNQPQHF	TGCAGCGTTGTCGAGGGGGGCAATCAGCCCCAGCATTTT
TRBV4-1	TRBJ1-5	TRBD1	few	CASSQTKDRGYSNQPQHF	TGCGCCAGCAGCCAAACGAAGGACAGGGGCTATAGCAATCAGCCCCAGCATTTT
TRBV5-1	TRBJ1-1	-	-	CASSLGGQNTEAFF	TGCGCCAGCAGCTTGGGAGGTCAGAACACTGAAGCTTTCTTT
TRBV27	TRBJ2-4	TRBD1	-	CASSPTGGAKNIQYF	TGTGCCAGCAGTCCGACAGGGGGGGCCAAAAACATTCAGTACTTC
TRBV18	TRBJ1-2	TRBD1	-	CASSPVTGTGDNGYTF	TGTGCCAGCTCACCCGTAACCGGGACAGGGGATAATGGCTACACCTTC
TRBV27	TRBJ2-1	-	-	CASSFRGYQEQFF	TGTGCCAGCAGTTTCCGAGGGTATCAGGAGCAGTTCTTC
TRBV9	TRBJ2-7	-	-	CASSVGGNEQYF	TGTGCCAGCAGCGTAGGTGGCAACGAGCAGTACTTC
TRBV5-1	TRBJ1-2	-	-	CASSRDSFYGYTF	TGCGCCAGCAGCCGAGACAGCTTCTATGGCTACACCTTC
TRBV5-4	TRBJ2-7	TRBD2	many	CASSSQTSESYEQYF	TGTGCCAGCAGCTCTCAGACTAGCGAATCCTACGAGCAGTACTTC
TRBV27	TRBJ2-1	-	-	CASSFWGSPNEQFF	TGTGCCAGCAGTTTCTGGGGCAGTCCCAATGAGCAGTTCTTC
TRBV19	TRBJ1-5	-	-	CASSVLGGGQPQHF	TGTGCCAGTAGTGTACTGGGCGGGGGTCAGCCCCAGCATTTT
TRBV24-1	TRBJ2-7	TRBD1	-	CATSDRTTGSEQYF	TGTGCCACCAGTGACCGTACGACAGGGAGCGAGCAGTACTTC
TRBV4-3	TRBJ1-6	TRBD1	-	CASSHTDRDHSPLHF	TGCGCCAGCAGCCACACCGACAGGGATCATTCACCCCTCCACTTT
TRBV4-1	TRBJ2-5	TRBD2	-	CASSQDLAAQYF	TGCGCCAGCAGCCAAGACCTAGCGGCCCAGTACTTC
TRBV18	TRBJ2-5	TRBD2	-	CASSPASGGETQYF	TGTGCCAGCTCACCAGCTAGCGGGGGGGAGACCCAGTACTTC
TRBV11-2	TRBJ2-1	-	-	CASSLAGGGASGEQFF	TGTGCCAGCAGCTTAGCCGGAGGGGGGGCTTCCGGTGAGCAGTTCTTC
TRBV21-1	TRBJ1-6	-	-	CASSKGVGDRAPLHF	TGTGCCAGCAGCAAAGGGGTGGGGGACAGAGCACCCCTCCACTTT
TRBV4-3	TRBJ1-4	-	-	CASSQDAQGLQKLFF	TGCGCCAGCAGCCAAGATGCTCAGGGTTTGCAAAAACTGTTTTTT
TRBV28	TRBJ2-1	TRBD2	-	CASRPLERGLAAYNEQFF	TGTGCCAGCAGGCCTCTCGAGAGGGGACTAGCCGCCTACAATGAGCAGTTCTTC
TRBV27	TRBJ1-5	-	-	CASSLSSNQPQHF	TGTGCCAGCAGTTTAAGCAGCAATCAGCCCCAGCATTTT